A single sample is the source of the 27 T cell receptor beta chains below, sequenced in a study of OX40 agonist ivuxolimab in advanced cancers. Only in-frame clones appear in the TCRdb table, and some are missing; sequencing was by immunoSEQ multiplex PCR. Altogether 84,000 or so clones are present, 84% being singletons, with the ten largest covering less than 3.5%. Sequenced material: CD4+ or CD8+ T cells sorted from blood, taken in a trial of the OX40 agonist ivuxolimab. The receptors come from an adult with an advanced solid tumor such as melanoma, head and neck, liver or kidney cancer.

V and J are TRBV6-1 and TRBJ2-3; D is perhaps TRBD1 or TRBD2 (6 bases each). From germline, CDR1 is MNHNS and CDR2 SASEGT. Deletions cut 4 bases from V and 10 bases from J, with 12 bases between. This CDR3 contains 12 residues. The CDR3 coding sequence is TGTGCCAGCAGTGCGTACAGGGAGGCGCAGTATTTT. This gives the protein CASSAYREAQYF.

The V and J genes are TRBV30 and TRBJ2-2, with D maybe TRBD2 (5 bases). The CDR3 runs 13 residues. Deletions cut 5 bases from V and 4 bases from J, with 11 bases between. In germline, CDR1 is GTSNPN, CDR2 SVGIG (reference sequence). CDR3 in DNA: TGTGCCTGGGATGGTCGGGGCACCGGGGAGCTGTTTTTT. It is translated as CAWDGRGTGELFF. Drawing the rest from reference TRBV30 and TRBJ2-2, the complete variable domain is SQTIHQWPATLVQPVGSPLSLECTVEGTSNPNLYWYRQAAGRGLQLLFYSVGIGQISSEVPQNLSASRPQDRQFILSSKKLLLSDSGFYLCAWDGRGTGELFFGEGSRLTVL.

V and J are TRBV5-4 and TRBJ1-3, with D tentatively TRBD1 (6 bases). The CDR3 extends over 16 amino acids. Germline V gene data show CDR1 as SGHNT and CDR2 as YYREEE (reference sequence). V was clipped by 4 bases and J by 0 bases, with 14 bases between them. CDR3 coding DNA: TGTGCCAGCAGCCTAAATCCAGGGGCCTCTGGAAACACCATATATTTT. The encoded protein is CASSLNPGASGNTIYF.

V gene TRBV6-5 combines with J gene TRBJ2-7, with TRBD1 matching over 9 bases. Germline loops: CDR1 MNHEY, CDR2 SVGAGI. V lost 6 bases to trimming and J lost 6 bases; unmatched junction nucleotides: 6. The CDR3 is 13 residues long. The CDR3 coding sequence is TGTGCCAGCAGAGAGTCGACAGGGGGCGAGCAGTACTTC. Translation: CASRESTGGEQYF.

The chain carries TRBV18 and TRBJ2-1; TRBD1 matches at 9 bases. V lost 3 bases, J lost 8 bases, and 8 bases stayed unmatched. Germline loops: CDR1 KGHSH, CDR2 LQKENI. This CDR3 region has 15 residues. CDR3 coding DNA: TGTGCCAGCTCACCGGGACAGGGAGGGGAAGATGAGCAGTTCTTC. Translation: CASSPGQGGEDEQFF. The full variable domain, with the rest looked up from reference TRBV18 and TRBJ2-1, is NAGVMQNPRHLVRRRGQEARLRCSPMKGHSHVYWYRQLPEEGLKFMVYLQKENIIDESGMPKERFSAEFPKEGPSILRIQQVVRGDSAAYFCASSPGQGGEDEQFFGPGTRLTVL.

This clone came up once. The chain carries TRBV2 and TRBJ1-1; D might be TRBD1 (5 bases). Trimming pared 2 bases from V and 5 bases from J, leaving 9 bases between. The germline V gene encodes CDR1 SNHLY and CDR2 FYNNEI. CDR3 length: 13 residues. The DNA of the CDR3 is TGTGCCAGCAGTGAATTCGGGGGAACTGAAGCTTTCTTT. Translating gives CASSEFGGTEAFF.

The genes are TRBV7-6 and TRBJ1-2, with 8 positions matching TRBD1. Germline CDR1 and CDR2: SGHVS and FNYEAQ. J was trimmed by 5 bases and V by 1 base; bases with no gene match: 6. The CDR3 length is 15 residues. The CDR3 is CASSLGDGQGYGYTF. In DNA, the CDR3 is TGTGCCAGCAGCTTAGGGGATGGACAGGGATATGGCTACACCTTC.

The chain joins TRBV5-1 to TRBJ1-2; the D is unclear. Looked up from germline, CDR1 is SGHRS and CDR2 is YFSETQ. Deletions cut 4 bases from V and 4 bases from J, with 14 bases between. The CDR3 is 14 residues long. The CDR3 protein is CASSEGSNLYGYTF. CDR3 nucleotide sequence: TGCGCCAGCAGCGAAGGATCGAACCTCTATGGCTACACCTTC.

V gene TRBV19 combines with J gene TRBJ1-1; perhaps TRBD1 as D (6 bases). The CDR3 extends over 16 amino acids. Trimming left V 3 bases short and J 3 bases short, with 17 bases between. The germline gives CDR1 LNHDA, CDR2 SQIVND (reference sequence). CDR3 in DNA: TGTGCCAGTAGTATGCCTCCGGGTGCAGGGGACACTGAAGCTTTCTTT. Translating gives CASSMPPGAGDTEAFF.

V is TRBV5-1 and J is TRBJ2-2; 7 nucleotides agree with TRBD2. Germline V gene data show CDR1 as SGHRS and CDR2 as YFSETQ. The V and J ends lost 1 base and 4 bases, in that order; junction bases with no gene match: 7. This CDR3 region has 16 residues. The CDR3 region is CASSLRPGGGTGELFF. The CDR3 coding sequence is TGCGCCAGCAGCTTGCGACCGGGGGGTGGCACCGGGGAGCTGTTTTTT.

In nucleotides, the CDR3 is TGTGCCAGCAGCAGAAGAGTGAGCGGGGACGAGCAGTACGTC. It is translated as CASSRRVSGDEQYV. This sequence joins TRBV7-9 and TRBJ2-7; TRBD2 matches at 7 bases. The CDR3 spans 14 residues. Unmatched junction bases numbered 9, after V lost 5 bases and J lost 5 bases. Looked up from germline, CDR1 is SEHNR and CDR2 is FQNEAQ (reference sequence).

The V and J genes are TRBV7-2 and TRBJ1-3; weak D call: TRBD1 (6 bases). V was cut by 5 bases and J by 4 bases, with 18 bases left in between. Germline V lookup: CDR1 SGHTA, CDR2 FQGNSA. The CDR3 spans 16 residues. CDR3 DNA: TGTGCCAGCAGCCCATCTCCGAGGGGGTACGGAAACACCATATATTTT. It specifies CASSPSPRGYGNTIYF.

The chain recombines TRBV18 with TRBJ1-1, with 8 bases aligning to TRBD1. The V and J ends lost 6 bases and 3 bases, in that order; junction bases with no gene match: 15. The V gene's germline CDR1 is KGHSH and CDR2 LQKENI. This CDR3 has 17 residues. CDR3 protein: CASSRRQGAGVDTEAFF. The CDR3 region has the DNA TGTGCCAGCTCCCGCCGTCAGGGGGCGGGGGTAGACACTGAAGCTTTCTTT.

The chain has TRBV11-3 and TRBJ2-2; unclear D gene. V was pared by 2 bases and J by 6 bases, with 7 bases between. The CDR3 runs to 13 residues. Germline lookup yields CDR1 SGHNT and CDR2 YENEEA. DNA for the CDR3: TGTGCCAGCAGCTTACGAAGCCCCGGGGAGCTGTTTTTT. Its translation is CASSLRSPGELFF.

The chain's CDR3 is CASSRAGIWSYEQYV. DNA of the CDR3: TGTGCCAGCAGTCGGGCGGGGATTTGGTCCTACGAGCAGTACGTC. The chain joins TRBV5-8 to TRBJ2-7; D is perhaps TRBD2 (6 bases). The germline V gene has CDR1 SGHTS and CDR2 YDEGEE. This CDR3 has 15 amino acids. Trimming removed 5 bases from V and 1 base from J, with 16 bases in between.

The chain recombines TRBV11-2 with TRBJ2-3; D remains ambiguous. V gave up 0 bases and J gave up 8 bases, with 6 bases separating them. The CDR3 contains 12 residues. The germline gives CDR1 SGHAT, CDR2 FQNNGV. The CDR3 here is CASSLERFTQYF. The CDR3 bases are TGTGCCAGCAGCTTAGAAAGGTTTACGCAGTATTTT.

The rearrangement joins TRBV11-2 to TRBJ2-3; 7 nucleotides line up with TRBD2. Germline CDR1 SGHAT, CDR2 FQNNGV. The CDR3 extends over 19 amino acids. The V gene end was trimmed by 4 bases and the J gene end by 0 bases; junction bases not matched to a gene: 16. The CDR3 loop reads CASSSVSTSSGTSTDTQYF. CDR3 DNA sequence: TGTGCCAGCAGCTCGGTATCGACTAGCTCGGGGACTAGCACAGATACGCAGTATTTT.

This clone appeared a few times. CDR3 sequence reads: CASSKLTGQNTEAFF. The DNA of the CDR3 is TGTGCCAGTAGTAAGCTGACAGGACAGAACACTGAAGCTTTCTTT. This chain uses TRBV19 with TRBJ1-1, with D possibly being TRBD1 (6 bases). V lost 4 bases and J 1 base, leaving 13 bases between the germline ends. Germline CDR1 reads LNHDA; CDR2 reads SQIVND (reference sequence). This CDR3 comprises 15 residues.

The chain links TRBV28 to TRBJ1-5; 12 nucleotides line up with TRBD1. The CDR3 runs to 16 residues. Germline loops: CDR1 MDHEN, CDR2 SYDVKM. The junction had 8 bases not matched to a gene; V was cut back by 6 bases and J by 5 bases. CDR3 in amino acids: CASSQGQGAFYQPQHF. For the CDR3, the DNA is TGTGCCAGCAGCCAGGGACAGGGGGCTTTCTATCAGCCCCAGCATTTT.

This clone showed up just once. The chain carries TRBV30 and TRBJ1-1; D is uncertain. Looked up from germline, CDR1 is GTSNPN and CDR2 is SVGIG (reference sequence). V shed 0 bases and J shed 0 bases, with 5 bases lying between them. CDR3 size: 13 residues. The CDR3 region has the DNA TGTGCCTGGAGTGTACAGATGAACACTGAAGCTTTCTTT. Its protein product is CAWSVQMNTEAFF.

The genes are TRBV21-1 and TRBJ1-3. TRBV21-1 is designated a pseudogene. The CDR3 totals 14 residues. The CDR3 here is CASSNGGPGNTIYF. The CDR3, as DNA: TGTGCCAGCAGCAATGGGGGGCCTGGAAACACCATATATTTT.

This clone came up once. The V and J genes are TRBV7-2 and TRBJ1-5; D not resolved. CDR1 SGHTA and CDR2 FQGNSA come from the germline V gene. This CDR3 has 12 residues. With 8 bases removed from V and 3 bases from J, the gap between germline ends came to 8 bases. DNA of the CDR3: TGTGCCAGCCACAGACCCAATCAGCCCCAGCATTTT. Its translation: CASHRPNQPQHF.

The V call is TRBV10-3, the J call TRBJ1-1; 8 bases agree with TRBD1. The germline gives CDR1 ENHRY, CDR2 SYGVKD. This CDR3 region has 17 residues. V lost 0 bases and J lost 1; bases outside the gene matches: 7. CDR3 sequence reads: CAISESIPGTGNTEAFF. The DNA of the CDR3 is TGTGCCATCAGTGAGTCGATTCCCGGGACAGGGAACACTGAAGCTTTCTTT.

The genes are TRBV2 and TRBJ2-5; 9 positions agree with TRBD1. The CDR3 has 16 residues. The germline V gene encodes CDR1 SNHLY and CDR2 FYNNEI. V lost 7 bases, J lost 5 bases, and 14 bases stayed unmatched. CDR3 region: CASTIFWGQGGETQYF. CDR3 bases: TGTGCCAGCACCATCTTCTGGGGACAGGGAGGGGAGACCCAGTACTTC. Combining the CDR3 with reference TRBV2 and TRBJ2-5 gives the whole variable domain EPEVTQTPSHQVTQMGQEVILRCVPISNHLYFYWYRQILGQKVEFLVSFYNNEISEKSEIFDDQFSVERPDGSNFTLKIRSTKLEDSAMYFCASTIFWGQGGETQYFGPGTRLLVL.

This rearrangement joins TRBV7-3 to TRBJ2-7; TRBD1 aligns across 9 bases. V dropped 0 bases and J dropped 7; count of bases not matched to a gene: 1. The CDR3 has 13 amino acids. Per germline, CDR1 SGHTA and CDR2 FQGTGA. CDR3 DNA sequence: TGTGCCAGCAGCTTAACGACAGGGGGGGAGCAGTACGTC. Protein product: CASSLTTGGEQYV.

This chain joins TRBV7-9 and TRBJ1-1; unclear D gene. This CDR3 contains 14 residues. V was shortened by 3 bases and J by 1 base, with 9 bases between the two germline ends. Germline CDR1 is SEHNR and CDR2 is FQNEAQ (reference sequence). The CDR3 nucleotides are TGTGCCAGCAGCTTCACCAGGAAGAACACTGAAGCTTTCTTT. Protein: CASSFTRKNTEAFF.

CDR3 protein: CASSYPGGGETQYF. DNA for the CDR3: TGTGCCAGCAGTTACCCAGGGGGCGGAGAGACCCAGTACTTC. The J gene is TRBJ2-5, the V gene TRBV6-6; TRBD1 matches at 8 bases. The germline V gene has CDR1 MNHNY and CDR2 SVGAGI (reference sequence). The CDR3 totals 14 residues. V shed 2 bases, J shed 4 bases, and the junction held 3 bases outside the gene matches.